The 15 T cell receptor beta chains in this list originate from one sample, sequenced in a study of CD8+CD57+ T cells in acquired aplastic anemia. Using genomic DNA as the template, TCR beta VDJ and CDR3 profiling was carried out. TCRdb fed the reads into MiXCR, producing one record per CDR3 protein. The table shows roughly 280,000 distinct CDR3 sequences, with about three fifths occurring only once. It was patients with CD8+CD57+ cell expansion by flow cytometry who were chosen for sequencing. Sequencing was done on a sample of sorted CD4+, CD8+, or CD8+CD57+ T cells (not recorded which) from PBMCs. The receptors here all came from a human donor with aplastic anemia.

The CDR3 coding sequence is TGTGCCAGCAGCTTCCTGGGGGCGGGTAGCACAGATACGCAGTATTTT. Protein: CASSFLGAGSTDTQYF. The gene calls are TRBV9 and TRBJ2-3; D might be TRBD1 (6 bases). Germline CDR1 is SGDLS and CDR2 is YYNGEE. V was pared by 4 bases and J by 0 bases, with 15 bases between. This CDR3 contains 16 residues.

CDR3 DNA sequence: TGTGCCAGCAGCTTAGGATGGTTGGCCCTAGGGGACACTGAAGCTTTCTTT. Protein sequence: CASSLGWLALGDTEAFF. The J gene is TRBJ1-1, the V gene TRBV7-2; D might be TRBD1 (5 bases). Germline V lookup: CDR1 SGHTA, CDR2 FQGNSA. This CDR3 has 17 residues. Trimming left V 1 base short and J 3 bases short, with 18 bases between.

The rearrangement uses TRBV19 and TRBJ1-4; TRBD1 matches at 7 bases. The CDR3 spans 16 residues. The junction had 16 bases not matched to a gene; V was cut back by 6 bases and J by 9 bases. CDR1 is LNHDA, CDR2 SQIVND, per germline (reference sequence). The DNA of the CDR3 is TGTGCCAGTAGCCACTCCGGTCAGGGGGGTGACAAAAAACTGTTTTTT. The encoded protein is CASSHSGQGGDKKLFF.

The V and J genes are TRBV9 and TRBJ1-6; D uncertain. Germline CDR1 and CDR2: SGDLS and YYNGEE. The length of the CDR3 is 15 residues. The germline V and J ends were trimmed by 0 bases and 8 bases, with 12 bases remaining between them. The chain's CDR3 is CASSVEGGSDSPLHF. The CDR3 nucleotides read TGTGCCAGCAGCGTAGAAGGAGGGTCAGATTCACCCCTCCACTTT.

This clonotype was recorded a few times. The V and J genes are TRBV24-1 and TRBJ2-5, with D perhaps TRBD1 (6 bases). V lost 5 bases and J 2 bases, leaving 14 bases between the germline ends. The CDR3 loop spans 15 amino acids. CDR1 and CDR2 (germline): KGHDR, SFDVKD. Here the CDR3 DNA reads TGTGCCACCAGTGGTAACGGTACAGGGCAAGAGACCCAGTACTTC. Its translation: CATSGNGTGQETQYF.

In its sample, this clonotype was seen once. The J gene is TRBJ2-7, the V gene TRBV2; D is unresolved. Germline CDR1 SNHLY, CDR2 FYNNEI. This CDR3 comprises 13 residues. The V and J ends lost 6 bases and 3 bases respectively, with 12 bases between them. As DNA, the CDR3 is TGTGCCAGCAGGATAAACGACGGCTACGAGCAGTACTTC. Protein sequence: CASRINDGYEQYF.

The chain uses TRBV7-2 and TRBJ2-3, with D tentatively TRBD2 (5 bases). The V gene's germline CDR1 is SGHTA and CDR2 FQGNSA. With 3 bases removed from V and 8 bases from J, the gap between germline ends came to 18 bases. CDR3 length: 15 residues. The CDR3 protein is CASSFSGVWGGTQYF. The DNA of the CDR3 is TGTGCCAGCAGCTTCTCCGGGGTTTGGGGTGGTACGCAGTATTTT.

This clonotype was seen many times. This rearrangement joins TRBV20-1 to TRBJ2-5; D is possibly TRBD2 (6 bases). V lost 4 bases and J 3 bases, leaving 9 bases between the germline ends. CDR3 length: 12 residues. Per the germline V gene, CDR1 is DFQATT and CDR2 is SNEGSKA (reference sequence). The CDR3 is CSANTGEETQYF. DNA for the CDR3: TGCAGTGCTAACACGGGAGAAGAGACCCAGTACTTC.

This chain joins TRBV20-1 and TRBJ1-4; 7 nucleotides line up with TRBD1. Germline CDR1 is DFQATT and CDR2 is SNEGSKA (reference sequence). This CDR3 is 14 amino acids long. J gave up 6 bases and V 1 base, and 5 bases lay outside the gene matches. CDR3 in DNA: TGCAGTGCTAGAGCGACAGGGACCGATGAAAAACTGTTTTTT. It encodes CSARATGTDEKLFF.

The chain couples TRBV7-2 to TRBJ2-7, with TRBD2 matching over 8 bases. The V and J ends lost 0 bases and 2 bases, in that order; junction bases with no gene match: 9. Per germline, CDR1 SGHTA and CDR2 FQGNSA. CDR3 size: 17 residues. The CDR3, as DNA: TGTGCCAGCAGCTTAGCGCGGGCGGGTAGCGGGGCCTACGAGCAGTACTTC. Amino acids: CASSLARAGSGAYEQYF.

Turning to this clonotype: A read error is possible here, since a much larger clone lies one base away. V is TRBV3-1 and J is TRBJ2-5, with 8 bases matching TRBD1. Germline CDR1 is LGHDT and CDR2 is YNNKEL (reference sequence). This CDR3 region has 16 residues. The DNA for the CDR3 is TGTGCCAGCAGCCACGTGCAGGGCAGGGGGCAAGAGACCCAGCACTTC. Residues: CASSHVQGRGQETQHF.

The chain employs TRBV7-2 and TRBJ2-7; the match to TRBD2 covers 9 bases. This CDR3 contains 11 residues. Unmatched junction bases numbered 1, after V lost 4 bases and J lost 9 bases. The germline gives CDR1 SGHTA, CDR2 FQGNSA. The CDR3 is CASSSTSGQYF. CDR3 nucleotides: TGTGCCAGCAGCTCGACTAGCGGGCAGTACTTC.

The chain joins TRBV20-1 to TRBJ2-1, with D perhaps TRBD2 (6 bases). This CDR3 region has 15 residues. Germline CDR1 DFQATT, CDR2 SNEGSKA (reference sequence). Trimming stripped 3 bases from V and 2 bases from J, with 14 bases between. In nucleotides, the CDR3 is TGCAGTGCTAGGGGGATAGGAGGGACCTACAATGAGCAGTTCTTC. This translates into CSARGIGGTYNEQFF.

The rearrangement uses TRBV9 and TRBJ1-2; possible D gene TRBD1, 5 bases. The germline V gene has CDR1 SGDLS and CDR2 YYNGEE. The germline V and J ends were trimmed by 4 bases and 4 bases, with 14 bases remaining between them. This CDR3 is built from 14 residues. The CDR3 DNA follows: TGTGCCAGCAGCTCCCCCGGGGGGGGCTATGGCTACACCTTC. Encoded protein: CASSSPGGGYGYTF.

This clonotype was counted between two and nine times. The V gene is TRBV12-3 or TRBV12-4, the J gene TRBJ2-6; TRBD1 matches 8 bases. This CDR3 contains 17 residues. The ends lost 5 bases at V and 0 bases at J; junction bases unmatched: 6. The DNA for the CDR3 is TGTGCCAGCAGTCCTAGACAGGGGTTCTCTGGGGCCAACGTCCTGACTTTC. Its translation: CASSPRQGFSGANVLTF.